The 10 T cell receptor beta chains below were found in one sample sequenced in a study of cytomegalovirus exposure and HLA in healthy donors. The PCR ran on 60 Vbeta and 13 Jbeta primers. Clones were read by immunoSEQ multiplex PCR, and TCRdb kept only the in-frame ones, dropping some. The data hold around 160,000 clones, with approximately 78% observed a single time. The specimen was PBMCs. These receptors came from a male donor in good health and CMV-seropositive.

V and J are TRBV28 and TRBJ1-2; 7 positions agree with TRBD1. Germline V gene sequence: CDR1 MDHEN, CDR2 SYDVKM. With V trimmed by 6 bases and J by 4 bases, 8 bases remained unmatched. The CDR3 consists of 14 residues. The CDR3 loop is CASSDGGQLYGYTF. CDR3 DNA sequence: TGTGCCAGCAGCGACGGGGGACAGCTCTATGGCTACACCTTC.

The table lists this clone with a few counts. The CDR3 loop is CASSLGRQPLNQPQHF. CDR3 bases: TGTGCCAGCAGCTTAGGTCGACAGCCTCTTAATCAGCCCCAGCATTTT. This rearrangement joins TRBV7-8 to TRBJ1-5; perhaps TRBD1 as D (5 bases). Trimming took off 1 base at V and 4 bases at J, with 14 bases between the two ends. Germline loops: CDR1 SGHVS, CDR2 FQNEAQ. The CDR3 runs to 16 residues.

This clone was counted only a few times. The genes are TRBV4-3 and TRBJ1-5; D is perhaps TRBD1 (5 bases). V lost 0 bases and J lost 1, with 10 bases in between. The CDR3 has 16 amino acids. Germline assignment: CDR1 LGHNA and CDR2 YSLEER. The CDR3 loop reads CASSQDVGGSNQPQHF. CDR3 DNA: TGCGCCAGCAGCCAAGATGTGGGGGGGAGCAATCAGCCCCAGCATTTT.

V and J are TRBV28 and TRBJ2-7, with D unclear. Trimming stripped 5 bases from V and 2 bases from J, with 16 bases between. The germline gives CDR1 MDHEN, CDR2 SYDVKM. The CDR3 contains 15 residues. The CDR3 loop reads CASSILSTTTYEQYF. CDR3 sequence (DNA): TGTGCCAGCAGTATCCTATCGACGACAACCTACGAGCAGTACTTC.

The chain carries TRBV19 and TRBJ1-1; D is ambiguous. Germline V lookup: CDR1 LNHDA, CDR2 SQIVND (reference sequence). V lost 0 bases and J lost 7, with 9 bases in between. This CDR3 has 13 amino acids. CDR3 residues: CASSIDQTFEAFF. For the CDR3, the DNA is TGTGCCAGTAGTATAGATCAGACATTTGAAGCTTTCTTT.

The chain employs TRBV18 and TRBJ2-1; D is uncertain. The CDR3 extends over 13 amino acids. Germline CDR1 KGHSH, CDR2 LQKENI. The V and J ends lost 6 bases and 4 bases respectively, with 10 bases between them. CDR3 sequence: CASSPASYNEQFF. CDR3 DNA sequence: TGTGCCAGCTCGCCGGCTAGTTACAATGAGCAGTTCTTC. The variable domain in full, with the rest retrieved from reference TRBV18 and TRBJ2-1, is NAGVMQNPRHLVRRRGQEARLRCSPMKGHSHVYWYRQLPEEGLKFMVYLQKENIIDESGMPKERFSAEFPKEGPSILRIQQVVRGDSAAYFCASSPASYNEQFFGPGTRLTVL.

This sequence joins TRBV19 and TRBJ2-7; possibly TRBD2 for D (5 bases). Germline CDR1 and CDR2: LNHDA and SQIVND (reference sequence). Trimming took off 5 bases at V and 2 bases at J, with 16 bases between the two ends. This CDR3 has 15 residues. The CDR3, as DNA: TGTGCCAGTAGTCCCAGAAGGGAGCAGACCTACGAGCAGTACTTC. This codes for CASSPRREQTYEQYF.

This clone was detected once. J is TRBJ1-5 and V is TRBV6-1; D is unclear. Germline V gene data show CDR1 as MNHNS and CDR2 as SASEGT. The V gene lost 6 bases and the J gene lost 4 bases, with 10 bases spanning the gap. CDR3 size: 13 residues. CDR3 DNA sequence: TGTGCCAGCAGAAACGGAGGGAATCAGCCCCAGCATTTT. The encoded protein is CASRNGGNQPQHF.

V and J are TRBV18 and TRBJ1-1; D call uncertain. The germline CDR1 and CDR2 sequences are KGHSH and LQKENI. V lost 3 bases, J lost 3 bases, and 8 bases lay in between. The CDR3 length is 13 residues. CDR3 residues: CASSPLRDTEAFF. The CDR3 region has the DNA TGTGCCAGCTCACCGTTACGCGACACTGAAGCTTTCTTT.

The CDR3 loop reads CASSLDQGANKFF. Written as DNA, the CDR3 is TGTGCCAGCAGCTTGGACCAGGGGGCGAACAAGTTCTTC. The gene calls are TRBV5-4 and TRBJ2-1; 8 positions agree with TRBD1. The CDR3 covers 13 residues. Per germline, CDR1 SGHNT and CDR2 YYREEE (reference sequence). V shed 0 bases, J shed 14 bases, and the junction held 7 bases outside the gene matches.